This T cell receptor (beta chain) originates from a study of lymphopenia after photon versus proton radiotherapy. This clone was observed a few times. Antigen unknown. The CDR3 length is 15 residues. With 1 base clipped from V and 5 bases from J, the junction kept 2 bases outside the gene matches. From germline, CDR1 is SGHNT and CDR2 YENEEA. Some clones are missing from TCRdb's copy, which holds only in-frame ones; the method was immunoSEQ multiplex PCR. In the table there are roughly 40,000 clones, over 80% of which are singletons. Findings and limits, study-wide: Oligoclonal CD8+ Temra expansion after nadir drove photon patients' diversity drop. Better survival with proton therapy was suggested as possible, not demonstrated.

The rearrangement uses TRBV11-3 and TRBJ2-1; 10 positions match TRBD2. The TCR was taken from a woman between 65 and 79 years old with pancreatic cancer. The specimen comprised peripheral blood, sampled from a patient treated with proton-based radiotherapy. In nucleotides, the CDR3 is TGTGCCAGCAGCTTAGCAACTAGCGGGAACAATGAGCAGTTCTTC. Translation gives CASSLATSGNNEQFF.